These T cell receptor beta chains were read from a single sample in a study of identical twins. A single record per CDR3 protein comes from TCRdb applying MiXCR to the 5' RACE reads. The table shows about 550,000 distinct CDR3 sequences, with around 20% occurring only once. Separately, the same data were catalogued under a study of yellow fever vaccine responses in identical twins.

Input material: CD4+ T cells sorted from blood. These receptors were collected from a woman younger than 30 in good health. CDR3s include the opening cysteine and the closing phenylalanine or tryptophan. The D gene is left open where the match is weak. Expanded clones are given a class, and other clones once, few, many or no size at all.

J | size | length | V | D | CDR3 | DNA
TRBJ2-3 | NA | 16 | TRBV11-2 | NA | CASSKRGTANTDTQYF | TGTGCCAGCAGCAAACGGGGCACAGCCAACACAGATACGCAGTATTTT
TRBJ1-2 | few | 14 | TRBV15 | TRBD1 | CATSSTQGFYGYTF | TGTGCCACCAGCAGCACACAGGGGTTCTATGGCTACACCTTC
TRBJ1-1 | NA | 15 | TRBV18 | TRBD1 | CASSPRTGENTEAFF | TGTGCCAGCTCACCGCGGACAGGGGAGAACACTGAAGCTTTCTTT
TRBJ2-2 | NA | 14 | TRBV12-3/TRBV12-4 | NA | CASTKGLHTGELFF | TGTGCCAGCACCAAAGGACTACACACCGGGGAGCTGTTTTTT
TRBJ2-7 | few | 13 | TRBV20-1 | NA | CSASYGGLGEQYF | TGCAGTGCTAGTTACGGTGGGCTCGGCGAGCAGTACTTC
TRBJ2-7 | NA | 19 | TRBV28 | NA | CASSLSPLRPAGVSYEQYF | TGTGCCAGCAGTCTAAGCCCTTTACGGCCCGCCGGGGTTTCCTACGAGCAGTACTTC
TRBJ2-7 | many | 13 | TRBV2 | NA | CASGGVFSYEQYF | TGTGCCAGCGGGGGAGTCTTCTCCTACGAGCAGTACTTC
TRBJ2-3 | many | 15 | TRBV29-1 | TRBD2 | CSVENKGLGTDTQYF | TGCAGCGTTGAAAATAAGGGACTAGGCACAGATACGCAGTATTTT
TRBJ2-1 | NA | 15 | TRBV12-3/TRBV12-4 | NA | CASSPTVSSYNEQFF | TGTGCCAGCAGTCCAACAGTGAGCTCCTACAATGAGCAGTTCTTC
TRBJ2-3 | NA | 15 | TRBV28 | NA | CASSPRRGRKDTQYF | TGTGCCAGCAGTCCCCGGCGGGGACGAAAAGATACGCAGTATTTT
TRBJ1-3 | few | 14 | TRBV9 | NA | CASSVGVSGNTIYF | TGTGCCAGCAGCGTAGGTGTCTCTGGAAACACCATATATTTT
TRBJ2-7 | few | 13 | TRBV27 | NA | CASSLRGLDEQYF | TGTGCCAGCAGTCTCCGAGGACTTGACGAGCAGTACTTT
TRBJ2-2 | NA | 17 | TRBV27 | NA | CATAPFYRGRTTGELFF | TGTGCCACCGCACCCTTCTACCGAGGACGGACCACCGGGGAGCTGTTTTTT
TRBJ2-3 | many | 17 | TRBV7-8 | TRBD2 | CASSVGLAVNVPDTQYF | TGTGCCAGCAGCGTCGGACTAGCTGTTAACGTCCCAGATACGCAGTATTTT
TRBJ2-1 | NA | 14 | TRBV7-9 | TRBD2 | CASSVSGKGNEQFF | TGTGCCAGCAGCGTTAGCGGGAAGGGCAATGAGCAGTTCTTC
TRBJ2-1 | NA | 16 | TRBV28 | TRBD1 | CASRAWDRGRYNEQFF | TGTGCCAGCAGAGCCTGGGACAGGGGGAGGTACAATGAGCAGTTCTTC
TRBJ2-5 | NA | 16 | TRBV6-1 | NA | CASRQTDFPKGETQYF | TGTGCCAGCAGACAAACGGACTTCCCGAAGGGGGAGACCCAGTACTTC
TRBJ1-2 | NA | 12 | TRBV2 | TRBD1 | CASGDRVYGYTF | TGTGCCAGCGGGGACAGGGTCTATGGCTACACCTTC
TRBJ2-1 | many | 16 | TRBV5-1 | NA | CASSLGAGSVGNEQFF | TGCGCCAGCAGCTTGGGCGCGGGGTCCGTTGGCAATGAGCAGTTCTTC
TRBJ1-6 | NA | 12 | TRBV5-1 | NA | CASSLRDSPLHF | TGCGCCAGCAGCTTAAGGGACTCACCCCTCCACTTT
TRBJ1-1 | NA | 12 | TRBV12-3/TRBV12-4 | NA | CASTPLDTEAFF | TGTGCCAGCACCCCTTTGGACACTGAAGCTTTCTTT
TRBJ2-1 | few | 14 | TRBV7-9 | NA | CASSLGSGAKEQFF | TGTGCCAGCAGCTTAGGCAGTGGGGCCAAAGAGCAGTTCTTC
TRBJ2-1 | few | 15 | TRBV20-1 | TRBD1 | CSAKKTGTALNEQFF | TGCAGTGCCAAAAAAACCGGGACAGCGCTGAATGAGCAGTTCTTC
TRBJ2-5 | NA | 16 | TRBV5-1 | TRBD2 | CASSSDPQAGGETQYF | TGCGCCAGCAGCTCCGACCCTCAAGCGGGAGGGGAGACCCAGTACTTC
TRBJ2-1 | few | 17 | TRBV10-3 | NA | CAISENPGRSSYNEQFF | TGTGCCATCAGCGAGAATCCAGGGAGAAGCTCCTACAATGAGCAGTTCTTC
TRBJ1-5 | few | 15 | TRBV6-1 | TRBD1 | CASIAGGPNNQPQHF | TGTGCCAGCATCGCAGGGGGTCCAAATAATCAGCCCCAGCATTTT
TRBJ1-1 | NA | 13 | TRBV6-1 | NA | CASRETANTEAFF | TGTGCCAGCAGGGAGACAGCGAACACTGAAGCTTTCTTT
TRBJ2-1 | NA | 19 | TRBV6-4 | TRBD2 | CASSRGLAGVTSSYNEQFF | TGTGCCAGCAGTCGGGGGCTAGCGGGAGTGACGAGCTCCTACAATGAGCAGTTCTTC
TRBJ1-1 | many | 13 | TRBV20-1 | TRBD1 | CSAPGQGNTEAFF | TGCAGTGCTCCGGGACAGGGCAACACTGAAGCTTTCTTT
TRBJ2-3 | NA | 13 | TRBV29-1 | TRBD2 | CSAGGLSTDTQYF | TGCAGCGCCGGGGGGTTGTCCACAGATACGCAGTATTTT
TRBJ2-1 | few | 14 | TRBV12-3/TRBV12-4 | NA | CASSHSSSYNEQFF | TGTGCCAGCAGTCACAGCAGCTCCTACAATGAGCAGTTCTTC
TRBJ2-1 | NA | 16 | TRBV4-1 | TRBD2 | CASSLGGLADYNEQFF | TGCGCCAGCAGCCTCGGGGGACTAGCGGATTACAATGAGCAGTTCTTC
TRBJ1-3 | few | 15 | TRBV7-9 | NA | CASSLRGAPGNTIYF | TGTGCCAGCAGCTTACGGGGGGCGCCCGGAAACACCATATATTTT
TRBJ2-2 | NA | 16 | TRBV28 | TRBD2 | CASSLRREGGTGELFF | TGTGCCAGCAGTTTACGGCGGGAGGGCGGCACCGGGGAGCTGTTTTTT
TRBJ2-7 | NA | 16 | TRBV18 | TRBD2 | CASSPPGGLAQYEQYF | TGTGCCAGCTCACCACCCGGGGGACTAGCGCAGTACGAGCAGTACTTC
TRBJ2-3 | few | 15 | TRBV9 | TRBD2 | CASSPGLALSDTQYF | TGTGCCAGCAGCCCCGGACTAGCGCTCTCAGATACGCAGTATTTT
TRBJ1-6 | NA | 15 | TRBV14 | NA | CASSQFSSPNSPLHF | TGTGCCAGCAGCCAATTCTCCAGCCCCAATTCACCCCTCCACTTT
TRBJ2-5 | few | 14 | TRBV12-3/TRBV12-4 | NA | CASSLGFIMETQYF | TGTGCCAGCAGTTTGGGGTTTATTATGGAGACCCAGTACTTC
TRBJ2-7 | NA | 15 | TRBV20-1 | TRBD2 | CSARDVRSGRGEQYF | TGCAGTGCTAGAGATGTTAGGAGCGGGAGGGGCGAGCAGTACTTC
TRBJ2-7 | NA | 17 | TRBV27 | TRBD1 | CASSITGGTSSPYEQYF | TGTGCCAGCAGCATCACAGGGGGAACTAGTTCTCCCTACGAGCAGTACTTC
TRBJ2-3 | NA | 15 | TRBV7-2 | NA | CASSSTGTSTDTQYF | TGTGCCAGCAGCTCGACAGGGACTAGCACAGATACGCAGTATTTT
TRBJ2-7 | NA | 14 | TRBV5-1 | NA | CASRRSADLYEQYF | TGCGCCAGCAGACGATCAGCGGACCTCTACGAGCAGTACTTC
TRBJ2-5 | few | 17 | TRBV20-1 | TRBD2 | CSASRLAGASGEETQYF | TGCAGTGCTAGCCGACTAGCGGGAGCCTCCGGAGAAGAGACCCAGTACTTC
TRBJ2-4 | many | 17 | TRBV12-3/TRBV12-4 | TRBD1 | CASSALARQGAKNIQYF | TGTGCCAGCTCCGCCCTGGCGAGACAGGGAGCCAAAAACATTCAGTACTTC
TRBJ1-1 | few | 14 | TRBV5-1 | NA | CASSFKGPDTEAFF | TGCGCCAGCAGCTTTAAGGGACCGGACACTGAAGCTTTCTTT
TRBJ1-1 | many | 13 | TRBV12-3/TRBV12-4 | NA | CASSIQVNTEAFF | TGTGCCAGCAGCATTCAGGTGAACACTGAAGCTTTCTTT
TRBJ1-2 | NA | 12 | TRBV11-2 | NA | CASSSEGLGYTF | TGTGCCAGCAGCTCGGAGGGTTTGGGCTACACCTTC
TRBJ2-5 | NA | 15 | TRBV18 | NA | CASSPHRALGETQYF | TGTGCCAGCTCACCCCACCGGGCCCTGGGAGAGACCCAGTACTTC
TRBJ2-1 | NA | 16 | TRBV5-1 | TRBD2 | CASSWETSGVPREQFF | TGCGCCAGCAGCTGGGAGACTAGCGGGGTCCCTCGGGAGCAGTTCTTC
TRBJ2-7 | NA | 15 | TRBV12-3/TRBV12-4 | NA | CASSVGARRSYEQYF | TGTGCCAGCAGTGTAGGGGCCCGCCGTTCCTACGAGCAGTACTTC
TRBJ2-7 | NA | 15 | TRBV20-1 | TRBD2 | CSARETPTSGYEQYF | TGCAGTGCTAGAGAAACCCCTACTAGCGGCTACGAGCAGTACTTC
TRBJ2-1 | few | 18 | TRBV11-1 | TRBD2 | CASSLDPWGRVPHNEQFF | TGTGCCAGCAGCTTAGACCCTTGGGGGAGGGTCCCCCACAATGAGCAGTTCTTC
TRBJ1-4 | NA | 13 | TRBV12-3/TRBV12-4 | NA | CASSDQGRGKLFF | TGTGCCAGCAGCGACCAGGGTAGAGGAAAACTGTTTTTT
TRBJ2-3 | few | 13 | TRBV20-1 | TRBD2 | CSALAGVTDTQYF | TGCAGTGCCCTAGCGGGAGTCACAGATACGCAGTATTTT